Shown below are 24 T cell receptor beta chains from a single sample sequenced in a study of regulatory T cells in long-lasting Graves disease. Combining iRepertoire HTBI primers with Arm-PCR of CDR3 regions, the authors built TCR beta libraries. Via MiXCR, TCRdb re-called the multiplex PCR reads, giving one row per CDR3 protein. The sample has 530,000 or so distinct CDR3 sequences; about 15% are singletons. Time point indicated: newly diagnosed GD, antithyroid drugs for less than 3 months. PBMC RNA was the source of the TCR library. These records were also assigned to another study, of T cells in Graves' hyperthyroidism and ophthalmopathy.

The sample here was peripheral blood mononuclear cells (PBMCs), taken at new diagnosis, from a patient treated with antithyroid drugs. The receptors stem from a young man with Graves disease.

CDR3 in amino acids: CSASLASDDNQPQHF. CDR3 sequence (DNA): TGCAGTGCTAGTTTGGCCAGCGACGACAATCAGCCCCAGCATTTT. The rearrangement uses TRBV20-1 and TRBJ1-5; no reliable D call. Germline CDR1 DFQATT, CDR2 SNEGSKA (reference sequence). This CDR3 is 15 amino acids long. V was pared by 3 bases and J by 3 bases, with 15 bases between.

With regard to this clonotype: This may arise from a read error, as a much more abundant clone is one base away. The rearrangement uses TRBV20-1 and TRBJ1-1, with D uncertain. CDR1 and CDR2 (germline): DFQATT, SNEGSKA (reference sequence). The CDR3 totals 13 residues. CDR3 nucleotides: TGCAGTGCTAGAGAGGGCAGACGGACTGAAGCTCTCTTT. It codes for CSAREGRRTEALF.

This clonotype was seen ten or more times. This rearrangement joins TRBV12-3 or TRBV12-4 to TRBJ2-2, with a possible D match to TRBD1 (6 bases). V dropped 5 bases and J dropped 3 bases, with 16 bases sitting between them. This CDR3 has 16 residues. The CDR3 here is CASSPWLTGYTGELFF. Here the CDR3 DNA reads TGTGCCAGCAGTCCCTGGCTGACAGGCTACACCGGGGAGCTGTTTTTT.

The chain employs TRBV11-2 and TRBJ2-1; D possibly corresponds to TRBD2 (5 bases). Trimming removed 5 bases from V and 0 bases from J, with 23 bases in between. The CDR3 covers 19 residues. CDR1 is SGHAT, CDR2 FQNNGV, per germline. In DNA form, the CDR3 reads TGTGCCAGCAGCAGACTACAGACCCAAGGCGTAAGCTCCTACAATGAGCAGTTCTTC. As protein: CASSRLQTQGVSSYNEQFF.

There are a few counts of this clonotype. The J gene is TRBJ2-7, the V gene TRBV19; 11 positions match TRBD2. Germline loops: CDR1 LNHDA, CDR2 SQIVND (reference sequence). The CDR3 is 18 residues long. J lost 2 bases, V lost 3 bases, and 12 bases had no gene match. This CDR3 reads CASSMVLAGEDLTYEQYF. The CDR3 region has the DNA TGTGCCAGTAGTATGGTACTAGCGGGAGAGGATTTGACCTACGAGCAGTACTTC.

The sample holds many counts of this clonotype. J is TRBJ1-2 and V is TRBV10-3; TRBD1 aligns across 12 bases. Trimming cost V 0 bases and J 0 bases; bases outside gene matches: 5. Germline CDR1 reads ENHRY; CDR2 reads SYGVKD. This CDR3 has 18 amino acids. CDR3 bases: TGTGCCATCAGTGAGTCTGGGACAGGGGGCCCTTCTAACTATGGCTACACCTTC. This sequence encodes CAISESGTGGPSNYGYTF.

Of note for this clonotype: At one boundary the junction diverges from the germline segment, which might be a read error. V gene TRBV29-1 combines with J gene TRBJ2-7; 7 nucleotides agree with TRBD1. CDR3 length equals 15 residues. Looked up from germline, CDR1 is SQVTM and CDR2 is ANQGSEA. In DNA, the CDR3 is TGCAGCGCTGAAAAAACGGCAGGGGGTGCTTACGAGCAGTACTTC. Translating gives CSAEKTAGGAYEQYF.

This clonotype came up a few times. The V gene is TRBV27, the J gene TRBJ2-5; D might be TRBD2 (5 bases). Trimming shortened V by 5 bases and J by 4 bases, and 14 bases separated the two germline ends. Germline loops: CDR1 MNHEY, CDR2 SMNVEV (reference sequence). The CDR3 is 14 amino acids. CDR3 amino acids: CASSPGLGRETQYF. The CDR3, as DNA: TGTGCCAGCAGTCCCGGACTGGGGAGAGAGACCCAGTACTTC.

The chain couples TRBV29-1 to TRBJ2-7, with 9 bases fitting TRBD1. This CDR3 has 13 amino acids. Unmatched junction bases numbered 6, after V lost 7 bases and J lost 2 bases. The germline V gene encodes CDR1 SQVTM and CDR2 ANQGSEA. The CDR3 spells CSGWTGDAYEQYF. Written as DNA, the CDR3 is TGCAGCGGCTGGACAGGGGACGCCTACGAGCAGTACTTC.

This clonotype has ten or more counts. V is TRBV12-3 or TRBV12-4 and J is TRBJ1-2; no reliable D call. V was pared by 3 bases and J by 7 bases, with 15 bases between. The CDR3 is 14 amino acids. The CDR3 sequence: CASSLMGSIRGYTF. Written as DNA, the CDR3 is TGTGCCAGCAGTTTGATGGGGTCGATCCGTGGCTACACCTTC.

There are many counts of this clonotype. The V gene is TRBV5-6, the J gene TRBJ2-5, with D tentatively TRBD2 (6 bases). The V end was cut by 3 bases, the J end by 3 bases, with 21 bases between. Per germline, CDR1 SGHDT and CDR2 YYEEEE. This CDR3 has 17 residues. The CDR3 bases are TGTGCCAGCAGCTCTTTGACGGGACCGAGGAGGGAAGAGACCCAGTACTTC. Translating gives CASSSLTGPRREETQYF.

The chain employs TRBV4-1 and TRBJ1-4; D remains unclear. The CDR3 covers 13 residues. In germline, CDR1 is MGHRA, CDR2 YSYEKL. The ends were cut back, 4 bases at V and 7 bases at J, with 10 bases in the middle. Here the CDR3 reads CASSLVSREKLFF. The CDR3 DNA reads TGCGCCAGCAGCCTCGTATCACGTGAAAAACTGTTTTTT.

The rearrangement uses TRBV7-2 and TRBJ2-5, with 10 bases fitting TRBD2. V gave up 2 bases and J gave up 5 bases; unmatched junction bases: 5. Germline loops: CDR1 SGHTA, CDR2 FQGNSA. The CDR3 is 15 amino acids. The CDR3 bases are TGTGCCAGCAGCTTACAGACTAGCGGGTATGAGACCCAGTACTTC. Protein: CASSLQTSGYETQYF. Using reference TRBV7-2 and TRBJ2-5 for the parts outside the CDR3, the full variable domain is GAGVSQSPSNKVTEKGKDVELRCDPISGHTALYWYRQSLGQGLEFLIYFQGNSAPDKSGLPSDRFSAERTGGSVSTLTIQRTQQEDSAVYLCASSLQTSGYETQYFGPGTRLLVL.

The V call is TRBV25-1, the J call TRBJ2-7; 7 bases fit TRBD2. J lost 9 bases, V lost 5 bases, and 7 bases had no gene match. From germline, CDR1 is MGHDK and CDR2 SYGVNS. The CDR3 extends over 12 amino acids. CDR3 in amino acids: CASSRGLLGQYF. The CDR3 nucleotides read TGTGCCAGCAGTCGGGGACTATTGGGGCAGTACTTC.

This clonotype turned up a few times. This sequence joins TRBV5-5 and TRBJ2-1; D is possibly TRBD2 (6 bases). CDR3 length equals 16 residues. V was trimmed by 3 bases and J by 7 bases, leaving 20 bases between them. From germline, CDR1 is SGHKS and CDR2 YYEKEE (reference sequence). The CDR3 sequence is CASSSNARLGVNEQFF. The DNA for the CDR3 is TGTGCCAGCAGCTCCAATGCCCGACTAGGAGTTAATGAGCAGTTCTTC.

The table lists this clonotype with many counts. The rearrangement links TRBV27 to TRBJ2-7; 9 bases line up with TRBD1. The CDR3 extends over 15 amino acids. Trimming at V came to 2 bases and at J to 4 bases, leaving 6 bases not matched to a gene. Germline V CDR1 and CDR2: MNHEY, SMNVEV (reference sequence). CDR3 bases: TGTGCCAGCAGTTTAAGGGGACAGGGAATTTACGAGCAGTACTTC. Residues: CASSLRGQGIYEQYF.

This clonotype showed up just a few times. The chain has TRBV9 and TRBJ2-2; TRBD2 aligns across 11 bases. The germline V gene encodes CDR1 SGDLS and CDR2 YYNGEE. The V segment lost 4 bases and the J segment 5 bases; nucleotides outside the gene matches: 10. The CDR3 length is 17 residues. The CDR3 sequence: CASSPSSGRARTGELFF. The CDR3 bases are TGTGCCAGCAGCCCCAGTAGCGGGAGGGCCAGGACCGGGGAGCTGTTTTTT. Full variable domain (remainder filled in from reference TRBV9 and TRBJ2-2): DSGVTQTPKHLITATGQRVTLRCSPRSGDLSVYWYQQSLDQGLQFLIQYYNGEERAKGNILERFSAQQFPDLHSELNLSSLELGDSALYFCASSPSSGRARTGELFFGEGSRLTVL.

The V gene is TRBV3-1, the J gene TRBJ2-3; no definite D call. The germline V gene encodes CDR1 LGHDT and CDR2 YNNKEL (reference sequence). The ends were cut back, 4 bases at V and 8 bases at J, with 13 bases in the middle. This CDR3 spans 13 amino acids. The CDR3 here is CASSRGSQRTQYF. CDR3 coding DNA: TGTGCCAGCAGCCGCGGATCCCAACGTACGCAGTATTTT.

This clonotype was seen many times. The gene calls are TRBV11-2 and TRBJ2-3; TRBD2 aligns across 8 bases. V shed 3 bases and J 5 bases; nucleotides not matched to a gene: 13. Germline CDR1 is SGHAT and CDR2 is FQNNGV. The CDR3 is made up of 17 amino acids. The CDR3 DNA sequence: TGTGCCAGCAGCTTTCCGTTCGGAGCGGGAGAGGGAGATACGCAGTATTTT. Protein: CASSFPFGAGEGDTQYF.

V and J are TRBV5-1 and TRBJ1-1, with 9 bases that match TRBD1. The CDR3 loop spans 17 amino acids. Per the germline V gene, CDR1 is SGHRS and CDR2 is YFSETQ. The trim removed 2 bases at V and 2 bases at J, leaving 10 bases unmatched. CDR3 sequence reads: CASSFPLTTGGNTEAFF. In DNA, the CDR3 is TGCGCCAGCAGCTTCCCTCTTACGACAGGGGGAAACACTGAAGCTTTCTTT.

This clonotype was seen many times. The rearrangement uses TRBV2 and TRBJ2-3, with 9 positions matching TRBD2. CDR1 SNHLY and CDR2 FYNNEI come from the germline V gene. The length of the CDR3 is 15 residues. V lost 2 bases and J lost 4; bases outside the gene matches: 4. The CDR3: CASSELAGIADTQYF. The CDR3, as DNA: TGTGCCAGCAGTGAACTAGCGGGAATCGCAGATACGCAGTATTTT.

This clonotype showed up just a few times. V usage is TRBV7-9 and J usage is TRBJ2-3, with D possibly TRBD1 on 6 matching bases. Germline CDR1 SEHNR, CDR2 FQNEAQ (reference sequence). This CDR3 comprises 16 residues. Trimming left V 6 bases short and J 3 bases short, with 19 bases between. This CDR3 is CASRPGKGERTDTQYF. In nucleotides, the CDR3 is TGTGCCAGCAGGCCAGGGAAGGGGGAGAGGACAGATACGCAGTATTTT.

This chain connects TRBV7-3 to TRBJ2-2; D gene ambiguous. V shed 5 bases and J shed 1 base, with 8 bases lying between them. The CDR3 is made up of 14 amino acids. CDR1 and CDR2 (germline): SGHTA, FQGTGA. The CDR3 region is CASSEGGNTGELFF. The CDR3 region has the DNA TGTGCCAGCAGCGAAGGCGGGAACACCGGGGAGCTGTTTTTT. Complete variable domain (other parts from reference TRBV7-3 and TRBJ2-2): GAGVSQTPSNKVTEKGKYVELRCDPISGHTALYWYRQSLGQGPEFLIYFQGTGAADDSGLPNDRFFAVRPEGSVSTLKIQRTERGDSAVYLCASSEGGNTGELFFGEGSRLTVL.

The chain employs TRBV30 and TRBJ1-5; TRBD1 matches 10 bases. This CDR3 comprises 13 residues. With 4 bases clipped from V and 7 bases from J, the junction kept 4 bases outside the gene matches. Germline CDR1 reads GTSNPN; CDR2 reads SVGIG (reference sequence). The CDR3 DNA follows: TGTGCCTGGACGGGACAGGGGTTACAGCCCCAGCATTTT. Translation: CAWTGQGLQPQHF.